The sequence of this TCR beta chain was determined in a study of prognosis after radiotherapy for stage I lung cancer listed by TCRdb under 2021. For the wider study: Between April 2018 and 2019, 20 or so stage I NSCLC patients were enrolled in Nanjing, China. In fourteen patients the disease was a newly diagnosed primary stage I lung tumor, whereas several had oligometastatic NSCLC following surgical resection of the primary tumor. Every patient was deemed medically inoperable, around eleven because of comorbidities and roughly 7 because they refused surgery. The cohort included over 10 men and 5 or 6 women, with a median age of around 70 years and a range of about 50 to 90 years. On tumor histology, twelve patients had adenocarcinoma and more than 5 had squamous cell carcinoma. Image-guided IMRT or VMAT was used to deliver SBRT in 3 to 5 fractions at a biologically effective dose of at least 100 Gy. In every patient, SBRT was given without any concurrent therapy. After SBRT, distant metastases developed in four of the 19 patients at a median of about seven months, while the remaining 15 patients had no significant progression. Peripheral blood TCR beta repertoires were profiled in stage I NSCLC patients before and after stereotactic body radiotherapy, and the repertoires were related to distant failure. A total of roughly 38 blood samples from 20 or so patients were sequenced, with one sample obtained before and one obtained after SBRT for each patient.

Here is what the overall study found, with its caveats: TRBV and TRBJ usage frequencies reportedly varied with metastasis status, involving two V genes at baseline and ten or so V and two J genes after SBRT. No adjustment for multiple comparisons was applied to any of the reported P values. The small cohort and short follow-up limited the study, so independent validation of the findings is needed. Post-SBRT Shannon entropy and its change from baseline were lower in patients who developed distant metastases; baseline Shannon entropy was not associated with metastases. Unique TCR clone counts fell after SBRT (median around 9,800 before versus several thousand after; Wilcoxon paired P=0.011). Tumor specificity of expanded TCR clones was not determined.

All patients had node-negative disease on CT and PET/CT, and none had a history of other malignancies or prior chemotherapy or radiotherapy. At each of two time points, about 6 milliliters of peripheral venous blood were collected into EDTA tubes. PBMCs were isolated by Ficoll-Paque Plus density-gradient centrifugation. Right after collection, samples were kept at -80 degrees C until analysis. Relative to germline, V is missing 4 bases and J is missing 2 bases, with 9 bases of the junction outside any gene match. The germline V gene yields SGHRS for CDR1 and YFSETQ for CDR2. Inclusive of the bounding cysteine and phenylalanine, the CDR3 is 15 residues long. Only CDR3 DNA is held: 45 bases, read in frame from base 1. This clonotype was found many times. The antigen it binds to is not known. No qualities accompany the bases; no much larger clone lies one base away. The TCR beta CDR3 region was amplified from genomic DNA by two rounds of multiplex PCR. In the first round of PCR, primers specific to each TRBV and TRBJ gene were used, and the primer sequences are filed in Chinese patent CN105087789A. Universal primers were used in the second round of PCR. The Roche High Pure PCR Template Preparation Kit was used to extract genomic DNA from frozen PBMCs. The libraries underwent paired-end sequencing with 151 bp reads on an Illumina HiSeq 3000. The authors' pipeline ran thus. CutAdapt was used to discard raw reads that did not contain the multiplex PCR primer sequences. Using PEAR, the high-quality paired reads were merged into contigs. By alignment to reference sequences, MiXCR assigned TRB V, D and J gene segments to each contig. CDR3 sequences were clustered by base quality and sequence similarity to remove sequencing errors. Diversity was calculated as Shannon entropy divided by the natural log of the number of productive TCR sequences. Clonality was defined as one minus Shannon entropy divided by the natural log of the number of unique clonotypes. The Youden index of ROC curves was used to select progression-free survival cut-offs for repertoire metrics, and analyses were performed in R 3.5.3. TCRdb reran the public reads through fastp at Q25 and MiXCR, keeping productive beta chains. Rows matching on CDR3 protein sequence are summarized as one entry with the most common DNA and genes. Clone size and V and J calls follow TCRdb, not the original study. The sample table shows 45,000 to 60,000 distinct CDR3 sequences, and about 35% are seen once. The ten largest clones represent approximately 9% of the sample.

The starting material was PBMCs, obtained before or after stereotactic body radiation therapy (not recorded which). The receptor chain draws on TRBV5-1 and TRBJ2-7; the junction holds 7 bases that match TRBD2. The sequence derives from a donor over 45 with non-small cell lung cancer. The CDR3 amino acid sequence is: CASSGTGTITYEQYF. The nucleotide sequence is TGCGCCAGCAGCGGGACCGGGACTATAACCTACGAGCAGTACTTC.